This entry lists 7 T cell receptor beta chains sequenced from one sample in a study of cytomegalovirus exposure and HLA in healthy donors (dated by TCRdb to 2017 to 2019). Library preparation employed the immunoSEQ multiplex PCR assay. The table was pulled from immuneACCESS by TCRdb, which kept in-frame rearrangements only. Such tables lose some clones; where checked, under half of the loss comes from unresolved V genes, and the rest has no known cause. The sample has 80,000 to 90,000 clones on record, approximately 96% of them singletons. The top ten constitute 0.78% of the sample. The sample comprised PBMCs. These receptors came from a man aged 18-30 years in good health and CMV-seronegative.

The V and J genes are TRBV13 and TRBJ2-3, with 10 positions matching TRBD1. The CDR3 totals 18 residues. The V and J ends lost 4 bases and 5 bases, in that order; junction bases with no gene match: 15. Per the germline V gene, CDR1 is PRHDT and CDR2 is FYEKMQ (reference sequence). CDR3 DNA: TGTGCCAGCAGCTCGGCCGGGACAGGGGAGACATACAGAGATACGCAGTATTTT. This codes for CASSSAGTGETYRDTQYF.

V gene TRBV29-1 combines with J gene TRBJ1-3; D remains unclear. The germline V and J ends were trimmed by 4 bases and 1 base, with 11 bases remaining between them. The CDR3 length is 14 residues. Germline V gene data show CDR1 as SQVTM and CDR2 as ANQGSEA. This CDR3 reads CSVVTQTSGNTIYF. The DNA of the CDR3 is TGCAGCGTTGTCACACAAACATCTGGAAACACCATATATTTT.

This sequence joins TRBV5-1 and TRBJ1-1; D perhaps matches TRBD1 (5 bases). V lost 4 bases, J lost 4 bases, and 17 bases lay in between. Germline values: CDR1 SGHRS, CDR2 YFSETQ. This CDR3 spans 15 amino acids. The CDR3, as DNA: TGCGCCAGCAGCACGATCTGGTCAGGGATCACTGAAGCTTTCTTT. Translation gives CASSTIWSGITEAFF.

The rearrangement joins TRBV6-1 to TRBJ2-7, with TRBD1 matching 8 bases. The V and J ends lost 7 bases and 6 bases, in that order; junction bases with no gene match: 11. This CDR3 spans 14 amino acids. Germline V CDR1 and CDR2: MNHNS, SASEGT. The CDR3 protein is CASTQGALSREQYF. The CDR3 bases are TGTGCCAGCACCCAGGGGGCGCTGAGTCGCGAGCAGTACTTC.

The rearrangement links TRBV5-4 to TRBJ1-1; D not certain. The CDR3 totals 13 residues. Looked up from germline, CDR1 is SGHNT and CDR2 is YYREEE (reference sequence). Trimming shortened V by 10 bases and J by 0 bases, and 13 bases separated the two germline ends. The CDR3 nucleotides read TGTGCCGGGCGGGGAGGGATGAACACTGAAGCTTTCTTT. The encoded protein is CAGRGGMNTEAFF.

The chain combines TRBV5-6 with TRBJ2-2; TRBD2 might be the D (5 bases). V was shortened by 3 bases and J by 3 bases, with 6 bases between the two germline ends. The CDR3 runs 13 residues. Germline V gene lookup returns CDR1 SGHDT and CDR2 YYEEEE. The CDR3 loop reads CASSWTDTGELFF. The CDR3 region has the DNA TGTGCCAGCAGCTGGACTGACACCGGGGAGCTGTTTTTT.

J is TRBJ1-1 and V is TRBV30, with D possibly matching TRBD1 (5 bases). Germline CDR1 is GTSNPN and CDR2 is SVGIG (reference sequence). This CDR3 has 12 residues. Trimming took off 3 bases at V and 1 base at J, with 6 bases between the two ends. CDR3 DNA: TGTGCCTGGAGGGACAAGAACACTGAAGCTTTCTTT. This sequence encodes CAWRDKNTEAFF.